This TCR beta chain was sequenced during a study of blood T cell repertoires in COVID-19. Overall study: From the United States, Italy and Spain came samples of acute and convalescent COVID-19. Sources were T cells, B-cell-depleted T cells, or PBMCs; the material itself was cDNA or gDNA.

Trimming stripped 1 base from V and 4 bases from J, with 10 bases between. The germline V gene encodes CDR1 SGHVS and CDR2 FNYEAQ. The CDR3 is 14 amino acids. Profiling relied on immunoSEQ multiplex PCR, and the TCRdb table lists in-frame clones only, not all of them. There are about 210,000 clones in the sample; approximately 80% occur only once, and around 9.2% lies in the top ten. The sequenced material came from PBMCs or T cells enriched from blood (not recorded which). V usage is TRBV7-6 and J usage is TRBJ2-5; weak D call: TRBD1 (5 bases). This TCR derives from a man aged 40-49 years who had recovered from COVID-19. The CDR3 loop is CASSLDPGLETQYF. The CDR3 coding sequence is TGTGCCAGCAGCTTAGATCCAGGGTTAGAGACCCAGTACTTC.